One sample yielded the 20 T cell receptor beta chains listed below, sequenced in a study of blood T cell repertoires in COVID-19. Method: immunoSEQ multiplex PCR; TCRdb's copy keeps in-frame clones and lacks some. This sample carries some 370,000 clones, around 89% of them seen once, and the ten largest clones take 1.2%. Sequences were obtained from peripheral blood. The source of these receptors is a man aged 40-49 years with acute or convalescent COVID-19.

The rearrangement uses TRBV4-2 and TRBJ1-1; no definite D call. CDR1 and CDR2 (germline): LGHNA, YNFKEQ. The CDR3 is made up of 15 amino acids. V shed 3 bases and J shed 4 bases, with 15 bases lying between them. The CDR3 bases are TGTGCCAGCAGCCAGACGGGTCCCGTCTTCACTGAAGCTTTCTTT. Translation: CASSQTGPVFTEAFF.

The chain joins TRBV27 to TRBJ1-1; D possibly corresponds to TRBD1 (5 bases). In germline, CDR1 is MNHEY, CDR2 SMNVEV (reference sequence). V was pared by 5 bases and J by 1 base, with 8 bases between. CDR3 size: 13 residues. CDR3 in DNA: TGTGCCAGCAGTACAACAGGGAACACTGAAGCTTTCTTT. Translating it yields CASSTTGNTEAFF.

The chain joins TRBV11-2 to TRBJ1-2; 9 positions match TRBD1. V was pared by 5 bases and J by 6 bases, with 7 bases of the junction left unmatched. This CDR3 is 14 amino acids long. Per the germline V gene, CDR1 is SGHAT and CDR2 is FQNNGV. In DNA form, the CDR3 reads TGTGCCAGCAGCGTTACAGGGGGCGCCCATGGCTACACCTTC. Translation gives CASSVTGGAHGYTF.

The chain couples TRBV19 to TRBJ1-5, with D tentatively TRBD1 (6 bases). Trimming pared 10 bases from V and 3 bases from J, leaving 10 bases between. Per germline, CDR1 LNHDA and CDR2 SQIVND (reference sequence). The CDR3 sequence is 12 residues long. CDR3 residues: CATRQVNQPQHF. Written as DNA, the CDR3 is TGTGCCACCAGACAGGTCAATCAGCCCCAGCATTTT. Together with reference TRBV19 and TRBJ1-5, the CDR3 gives the full variable domain: DGGITQSPKYLFRKEGQNVTLSCEQNLNHDAMYWYRQDPGQGLRLIYYSQIVNDFQKGDIAEGYSVSREKKESFPLTVTSAQKNPTAFYLCATRQVNQPQHFGDGTRLSIL.

The CDR3 DNA follows: TGTGCCAGCAGTGAGAGGCCTAGCGGGAGAGGATGGGCCGGGGAGCTGTTTTTT. It specifies CASSERPSGRGWAGELFF. The rearrangement links TRBV2 to TRBJ2-2, with 10 bases aligning to TRBD2. The germline V gene has CDR1 SNHLY and CDR2 FYNNEI. Trimming cost V 3 bases and J 6 bases; bases outside gene matches: 13. The CDR3 spans 18 residues.

The V call is TRBV7-8, the J call TRBJ2-7; 8 bases are shared with TRBD1. Trimming at V came to 1 base and at J to 2 bases, leaving 4 bases not matched to a gene. CDR3 length: 15 residues. From germline, CDR1 is SGHVS and CDR2 FQNEAQ. In DNA, the CDR3 is TGTGCCAGCAGCTTAGATCCGGGACAGGCCTACGAGCAGTACTTC. Residues: CASSLDPGQAYEQYF.

The rearrangement links TRBV7-2 to TRBJ1-1; a weak D match, TRBD1 (5 bases). The CDR3 has 13 amino acids. Trimming stripped 5 bases from V and 4 bases from J, with 11 bases between. CDR1 and CDR2 from the germline V gene are SGHTA and FQGNSA. The CDR3 DNA reads TGTGCCAGCAGCATTACAGGTTTCACTGAAGCTTTCTTT. This translates into CASSITGFTEAFF. Complete variable domain (other parts from reference TRBV7-2 and TRBJ1-1): GAGVSQSPSNKVTEKGKDVELRCDPISGHTALYWYRQSLGQGLEFLIYFQGNSAPDKSGLPSDRFSAERTGGSVSTLTIQRTQQEDSAVYLCASSITGFTEAFFGQGTRLTVV.

The chain uses TRBV19 and TRBJ2-5; a possible D gene is TRBD1 (5 bases). CDR3 length: 13 residues. Germline V gives CDR1 LNHDA, CDR2 SQIVND (reference sequence). V lost 8 bases and J lost 0, with 10 bases in between. For the CDR3, the DNA is TGTGCCAGTTCGGACACCTACCAAGAGACCCAGTACTTC. This translates into CASSDTYQETQYF.

This clone showed up just once. Other DNA sequences from this sample encode an identical CDR3 as well. The chain links TRBV29-1 to TRBJ2-7; TRBD1 matches at 9 bases. Unmatched junction bases numbered 4, after V lost 7 bases and J lost 3 bases. The CDR3 has 12 amino acids. From germline, CDR1 is SQVTM and CDR2 ANQGSEA. The CDR3, as DNA: TGCAGCGCCATGACAGGGGGCTACGAGCAGTACTTC. The encoded protein is CSAMTGGYEQYF.

A few counts support this clone. V is TRBV7-9 and J is TRBJ1-2; D perhaps matches TRBD1 (6 bases). Germline V CDR1 and CDR2: SEHNR, FQNEAQ (reference sequence). V shed 4 bases and J shed 4 bases, with 10 bases lying between them. CDR3 length: 13 residues. As DNA, the CDR3 is TGTGCCAGCAGCTCACAGGGATTCTATGGCTACACCTTC. It yields the protein CASSSQGFYGYTF.

J is TRBJ1-2 and V is TRBV11-2; TRBD1 matches 8 bases. The CDR3 has 14 amino acids. CDR1 is SGHAT, CDR2 FQNNGV, per germline. The V segment lost 3 bases and the J segment 8 bases; nucleotides outside the gene matches: 8. CDR3 in DNA: TGTGCCAGCAGCTTGGGGACAGGCCAGCGAGGCTACACCTTC. Translating it yields CASSLGTGQRGYTF.

The V and J genes are TRBV29-1 and TRBJ2-5; D unresolved. The germline gives CDR1 SQVTM, CDR2 ANQGSEA. The CDR3 contains 15 residues. V was clipped by 5 bases and J by 5 bases, with 21 bases between them. The DNA of the CDR3 is TGCAGCGTTCTGTTCTCCTCAGGTCTTGTGGAGACCCAGTACTTC. Residues: CSVLFSSGLVETQYF.

The rearrangement uses TRBV7-3 and TRBJ1-6, with D hard to call. CDR3 length: 13 amino acids. From germline, CDR1 is SGHTA and CDR2 FQGTGA. Trimming removed 2 bases from V and 11 bases from J, with 10 bases in between. As DNA, the CDR3 is TGTGCCAGCAGCTTAGGGCTATCGGCACCCCTCCACTTT. This encodes CASSLGLSAPLHF.

The chain employs TRBV29-1 and TRBJ1-3, with 7 positions matching TRBD1. Unmatched junction bases numbered 2, after V lost 6 bases and J lost 0 bases. This CDR3 region has 13 residues. Germline assignment: CDR1 SQVTM and CDR2 ANQGSEA. In nucleotides, the CDR3 is TGCAGCGTGACAGGGCCCTCTGGAAACACCATATATTTT. It translates to CSVTGPSGNTIYF.

The CDR3 DNA is TGTGCCAGCAGTTACGCGGGGGGCTCCTACAATGAGCAGTTCTTC. As protein: CASSYAGGSYNEQFF. The chain has TRBV6-2 or TRBV6-3 and TRBJ2-1, with 8 bases that match TRBD2. Germline V gene sequence: CDR1 MNHEY, CDR2 SVGEGT. V lost 2 bases to trimming and J lost 0 bases; unmatched junction nucleotides: 0. The CDR3 is 15 residues long.

V gene TRBV27 combines with J gene TRBJ1-1, with 9 bases lining up with TRBD1. The length of the CDR3 is 16 residues. CDR1 and CDR2 from the germline V gene are MNHEY and SMNVEV (reference sequence). V gave up 3 bases and J gave up 0 bases; unmatched junction bases: 5. The CDR3 loop is CASSLTGGYVNTEAFF. The CDR3 nucleotides read TGTGCCAGCAGTTTGACAGGGGGTTATGTGAACACTGAAGCTTTCTTT.

Regarding this clone: An end of the junction does not agree with germline; a read error may underlie this. The chain employs TRBV7-7 and TRBJ2-1; possible D gene TRBD1, 6 bases. The germline CDR1 and CDR2 sequences are SSHAT and FNYEAQ (reference sequence). The CDR3 is made up of 14 amino acids. DNA for the CDR3: TGTGCTAGCAGCTTAGGGGCAGGGGCGAATGAGCAGTTCTTC. Translation: CASSLGAGANEQFF. Drawing the rest from reference TRBV7-7 and TRBJ2-1, the complete variable domain is GAGVSQSPRYKVTKRGQDVTLRCDPISSHATLYWYQQALGQGPEFLTYFNYEAQPDKSGLPSDRFSAERPEGSISTLTIQRTEQRDSAMYRCASSLGAGANEQFFGPGTRLTVL.

Details on this clone: Other DNA sequences in the sample encode the same CDR3. V is TRBV9 and J is TRBJ2-7; D is perhaps TRBD2 (5 bases). Trimming took off 0 bases at V and 7 bases at J, with 14 bases between the two ends. The CDR3 contains 14 residues. Germline CDR1 is SGDLS and CDR2 is YYNGEE. The CDR3 is CASSVAGTSGEQYF. The CDR3 coding sequence is TGTGCCAGCAGCGTAGCCGGTACTTCGGGGGAGCAGTACTTC. Full variable domain (remainder filled in from reference TRBV9 and TRBJ2-7): DSGVTQTPKHLITATGQRVTLRCSPRSGDLSVYWYQQSLDQGLQFLIQYYNGEERAKGNILERFSAQQFPDLHSELNLSSLELGDSALYFCASSVAGTSGEQYFGPGTRLTVT.

The rearrangement links TRBV5-1 to TRBJ2-3; 10 nucleotides match TRBD2. The trim removed 3 bases at V and 0 bases at J, leaving 4 bases unmatched. CDR1 and CDR2 (germline): SGHRS, YFSETQ. This CDR3 contains 16 residues. The CDR3 DNA follows: TGCGCCAGCAGCTATGGACTAGCGGTTAGCACAGATACGCAGTATTTT. Protein sequence: CASSYGLAVSTDTQYF. Using reference TRBV5-1 and TRBJ2-3 for the parts outside the CDR3, the full variable domain is KAGVTQTPRYLIKTRGQQVTLSCSPISGHRSVSWYQQTPGQGLQFLFEYFSETQRNKGNFPGRFSGRQFSNSRSEMNVSTLELGDSALYLCASSYGLAVSTDTQYFGPGTRLTVL.

The V call is TRBV30, the J call TRBJ2-1, with 7 bases identical to TRBD2. V was pared by 0 bases and J by 2 bases, with 10 bases of the junction left unmatched. The CDR3 covers 17 residues. The germline CDR1 and CDR2 sequences are GTSNPN and SVGIG (reference sequence). The CDR3, as DNA: TGTGCCTGGAGTGTAAACGGGGGGTTCGGTCCCTACAATGAGCAGTTCTTC. It yields the protein CAWSVNGGFGPYNEQFF.